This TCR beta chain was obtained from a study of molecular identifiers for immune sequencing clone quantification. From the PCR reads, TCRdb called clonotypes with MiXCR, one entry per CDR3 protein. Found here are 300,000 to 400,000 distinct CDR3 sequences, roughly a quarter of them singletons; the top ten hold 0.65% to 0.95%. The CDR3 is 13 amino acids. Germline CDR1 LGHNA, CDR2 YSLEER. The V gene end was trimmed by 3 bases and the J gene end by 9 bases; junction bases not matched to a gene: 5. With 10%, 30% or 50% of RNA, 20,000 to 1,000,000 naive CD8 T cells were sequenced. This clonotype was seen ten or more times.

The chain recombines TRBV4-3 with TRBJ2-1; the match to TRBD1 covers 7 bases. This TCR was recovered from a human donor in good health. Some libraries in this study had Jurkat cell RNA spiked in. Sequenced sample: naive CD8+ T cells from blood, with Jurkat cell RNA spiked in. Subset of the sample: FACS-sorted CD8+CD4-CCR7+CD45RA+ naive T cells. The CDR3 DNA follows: TGCGCCAGCAGCCAGTACAGGGGCGGTGAGCAGTTCTTC. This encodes CASSQYRGGEQFF.